The source of this TCR beta chain is a study of blood T cell repertoires in COVID-19. On the study more broadly: Sites across the United States, Italy and Spain contributed samples from acute and convalescent COVID-19. PBMCs, B-cell-depleted T cells, or T cells provided the cDNA or gDNA that made up the material.

The data were produced by immunoSEQ multiplex PCR, yet TCRdb's version contains in-frame clones alone and is incomplete. The sample consists of about 140,000 clones, 81% of them appearing once. From germline, CDR1 is LGHDT and CDR2 YNNKEL (reference sequence). This CDR3 has 13 amino acids. V gave up 1 base and J gave up 15 bases; unmatched junction bases: 9. The chain couples TRBV3-1 (or the pseudogene TRBV3-2) to TRBJ2-1, with 7 nucleotides matching TRBD2. The clonotype originates from a human donor in a cohort sampled during active COVID-19. What was sequenced was peripheral blood. The CDR3 DNA is TGTGCCAGCAGCCAAGGGGGGGGAAGTTTGTGGTTCTTC. It codes for CASSQGGGSLWFF.